The 4 T cell receptor beta chains given below trace back to one sample, sequenced in a study of shared clonotypes between healthy human individuals. Profiling relied on immunoSEQ multiplex PCR, and the TCRdb table lists in-frame clones only, not all of them. In the table there are around 2.5 million clones, roughly 93% of which are singletons. The sequencing input was naive CD4+ T cells from PBMCs. Regarding subset: CD45RA+ positively selected. These receptors all stem from a man between 18 and 35 years old in good health. Some clones in this sample may be carry-over from other donors' samples.

The chain is built from TRBV19 and TRBJ1-2, with D maybe TRBD1 (5 bases). CDR1 and CDR2 (germline): LNHDA, SQIVND (reference sequence). Trimming left V 5 bases short and J 0 bases short, with 13 bases between. This CDR3 has 15 amino acids. CDR3 in DNA: TGTGCCAGTAGTGAAAGGACAAGACCTAACTATGGCTACACCTTC. It encodes CASSERTRPNYGYTF. The whole variable domain, filled in from reference TRBV19 and TRBJ1-2, reads DGGITQSPKYLFRKEGQNVTLSCEQNLNHDAMYWYRQDPGQGLRLIYYSQIVNDFQKGDIAEGYSVSREKKESFPLTVTSAQKNPTAFYLCASSERTRPNYGYTFGSGTRLTVV.

This rearrangement joins TRBV7-3 to TRBJ2-3, with D hard to call. V dropped 5 bases and J dropped 0 bases, with 12 bases sitting between them. Germline V gene data show CDR1 as SGHTA and CDR2 as FQGTGA. This CDR3 has 15 residues. The CDR3: CASSPDWPSTDTQYF. The CDR3, as DNA: TGTGCCAGCAGCCCTGACTGGCCCAGCACAGATACGCAGTATTTT.

The chain has TRBV19 and TRBJ2-7; 9 nucleotides agree with TRBD2. Germline lookup yields CDR1 LNHDA and CDR2 SQIVND (reference sequence). V shed 3 bases and J 8 bases; nucleotides not matched to a gene: 20. This CDR3 comprises 18 residues. The CDR3 DNA follows: TGTGCCAGTAGTATTGGAGGGCCTAGCGGGACCTTCCCTACGAAGCAGTACTTC. Its protein product is CASSIGGPSGTFPTKQYF.

V is TRBV7-2 and J is TRBJ2-5, with D perhaps being TRBD1 or TRBD2 (5 bases each). The CDR3 has 16 residues. The V end was cut by 5 bases, the J end by 5 bases, with 21 bases between. Germline CDR1 and CDR2: SGHTA and FQGNSA. DNA of the CDR3: TGTGCCAGCAGCAAAAAGGGACCGACGGTGGGGGAGACCCAGTACTTC. It encodes CASSKKGPTVGETQYF.